The T cell receptor (beta chain) under discussion was sequenced for a study of T cells in Graves' hyperthyroidism and ophthalmopathy. Study-wide results and limits: Ophthalmopathy was identified by the model a median about six months ahead of onset. The blood repertoire included most of the expanded thyroid clonotypes above 0.001.

Newly diagnosed hyperthyroidism patients aged 18 to 65 years had disease lasting under 2 months. V lost 0 bases to trimming and J lost 7 bases, with 12 bases between them. The CDR3 spans 13 residues. CDR1 is DFQATT and CDR2 is SNEGSKA in the germline V gene (reference sequence). This clonotype was counted a few times. What it binds is not known. RNA transcripts served as the template for amplifying TCR beta CDR3 regions. First-round RT-PCR of the TCR CDR3 relied on the HTBI primer set. TCRdb re-derived calls from the multiplex PCR reads in MiXCR, one entry per CDR3 protein. Altogether about 760,000 distinct CDR3 sequences are present, over 35% being singletons, with the ten largest covering roughly 30%.

This sequence joins TRBV20-1 and TRBJ1-1; D is ambiguous. Material for sequencing was blood. The TCR sequence derives from a woman between 35 and 50 years old with Graves' hyperthyroidism. The CDR3 spells CSARDREGYEAFF. CDR3 bases: TGCAGTGCTAGAGACCGGGAAGGGTATGAAGCTTTCTTT.